This TCR beta chain was sequenced during a study of T cells in Graves' hyperthyroidism and ophthalmopathy. Germline trimming cut 6 bases from V and 4 bases from J; bases unmatched to any gene: 14. The CDR3 runs 17 residues. CDR1 is SGHRS and CDR2 is YFSETQ in the germline V gene. Exclusion of a patient resulted from uncontrolled infection, other autoimmune disease, pregnancy or lactation. The PBMCs were sourced from fresh peripheral blood (more than 8.5 ml). From RNA transcripts, TCR beta CDR3 regions were amplified. Initially, a first-round RT-PCR of the TCR CDR3 employed the HTBI primer set. TCRdb reprocessed the multiplex PCR reads with MiXCR, giving one entry per CDR3 protein. The sample consists of about 840,000 distinct CDR3 sequences, around 38% of them appearing once.

This clonotype originated in a man aged 18 to 30 with Graves' hyperthyroidism. The material sequenced was blood. The V and J genes are TRBV5-1 and TRBJ2-2; 8 nucleotides agree with TRBD1. CDR3 sequence (DNA): TGCGCCAGCAACAGACAAGGGACAGGCGCTAGCACCGGGGAGCTGTTTTTT. It is translated as CASNRQGTGASTGELFF.